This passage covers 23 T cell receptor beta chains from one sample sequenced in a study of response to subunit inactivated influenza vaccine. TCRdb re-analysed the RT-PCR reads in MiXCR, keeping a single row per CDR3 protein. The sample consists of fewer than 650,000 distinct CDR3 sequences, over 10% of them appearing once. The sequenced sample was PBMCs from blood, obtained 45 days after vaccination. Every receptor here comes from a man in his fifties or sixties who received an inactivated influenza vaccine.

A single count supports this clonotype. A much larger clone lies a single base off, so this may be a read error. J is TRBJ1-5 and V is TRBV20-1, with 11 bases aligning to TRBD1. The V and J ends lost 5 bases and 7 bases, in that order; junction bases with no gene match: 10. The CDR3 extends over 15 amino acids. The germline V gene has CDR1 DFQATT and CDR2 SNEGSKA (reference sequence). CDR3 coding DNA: TGCAGTGCTCCCCGGACAGGGGGCCTTGAACAGCCCCAGCATTTT. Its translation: CSAPRTGGLEQPQHF.

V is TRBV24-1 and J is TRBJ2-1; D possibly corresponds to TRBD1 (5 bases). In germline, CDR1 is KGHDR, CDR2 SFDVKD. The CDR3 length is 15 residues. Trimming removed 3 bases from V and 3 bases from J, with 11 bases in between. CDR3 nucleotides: TGTGCCACCAGTGATGTGGACACCAGCTACAATGAGCAGTTCTTC. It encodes CATSDVDTSYNEQFF.

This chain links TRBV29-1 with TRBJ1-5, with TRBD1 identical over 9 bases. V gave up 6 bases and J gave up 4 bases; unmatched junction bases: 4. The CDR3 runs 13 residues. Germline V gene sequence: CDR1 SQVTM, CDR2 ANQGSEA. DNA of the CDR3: TGCAGCGTCCTACAGGGGGCTAATCAGCCCCAGCATTTT. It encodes CSVLQGANQPQHF.

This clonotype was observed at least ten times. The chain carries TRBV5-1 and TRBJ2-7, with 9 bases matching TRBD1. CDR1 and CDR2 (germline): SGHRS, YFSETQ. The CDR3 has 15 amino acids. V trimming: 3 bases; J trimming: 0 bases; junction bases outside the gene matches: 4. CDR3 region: CASSSKQGASYEQYF. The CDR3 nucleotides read TGCGCCAGCAGCTCGAAACAGGGGGCCTCCTACGAGCAGTACTTC.

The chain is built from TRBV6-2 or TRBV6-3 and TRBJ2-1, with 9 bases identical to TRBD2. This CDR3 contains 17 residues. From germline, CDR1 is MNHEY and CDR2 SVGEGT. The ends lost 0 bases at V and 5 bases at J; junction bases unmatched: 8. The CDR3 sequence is CASSYSGTSRTDNEQFF. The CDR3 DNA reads TGTGCCAGCAGTTACTCCGGGACTAGCCGGACGGACAATGAGCAGTTCTTC.

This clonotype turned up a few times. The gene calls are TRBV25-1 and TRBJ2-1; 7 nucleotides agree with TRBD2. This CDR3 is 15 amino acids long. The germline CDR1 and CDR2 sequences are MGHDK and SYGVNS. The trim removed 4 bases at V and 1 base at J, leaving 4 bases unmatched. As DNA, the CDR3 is TGTGCCAGCAGTGCTTCCGGGAGGTCCTACAATGAGCAGTTCTTC. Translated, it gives CASSASGRSYNEQFF.

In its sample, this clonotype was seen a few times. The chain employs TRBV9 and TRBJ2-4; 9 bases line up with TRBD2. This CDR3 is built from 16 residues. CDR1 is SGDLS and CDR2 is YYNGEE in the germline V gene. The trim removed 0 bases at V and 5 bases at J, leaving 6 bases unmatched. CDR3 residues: CASSVAALAGENIQYF. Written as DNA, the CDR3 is TGTGCCAGCAGCGTAGCGGCGTTAGCGGGAGAAAACATTCAGTACTTC.

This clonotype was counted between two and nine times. CDR3 residues: CSASGSAKNIQYF. CDR3 coding DNA: TGCAGTGCTTCAGGGTCGGCCAAAAACATTCAGTACTTC. The V call is TRBV20-1, the J call TRBJ2-4, with D perhaps TRBD1 (5 bases). The V end lost 5 bases, the J end lost 1 base, and 9 bases lay between the germline ends. Germline values: CDR1 DFQATT, CDR2 SNEGSKA (reference sequence). The CDR3 is made up of 13 amino acids.

CDR3 DNA: TGTGCCAGCAGAGACCGGGACAGGGCCGACGAGCAGTACTTC. It codes for CASRDRDRADEQYF. The chain combines TRBV6-1 with TRBJ2-7, with 9 bases lining up with TRBD1. V was pared by 6 bases and J by 5 bases, with 8 bases of the junction left unmatched. CDR1 is MNHNS, CDR2 SASEGT, per germline. The CDR3 spans 14 residues.

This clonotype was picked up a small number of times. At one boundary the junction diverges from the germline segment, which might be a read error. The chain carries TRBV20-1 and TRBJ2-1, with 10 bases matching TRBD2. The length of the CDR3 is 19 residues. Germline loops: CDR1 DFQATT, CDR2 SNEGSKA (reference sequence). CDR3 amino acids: CSATPIAGAGGESYNEQFF. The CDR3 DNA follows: TGCAGCGCTACCCCAATAGCCGGAGCGGGAGGGGAGTCCTACAATGAGCAGTTCTTC.

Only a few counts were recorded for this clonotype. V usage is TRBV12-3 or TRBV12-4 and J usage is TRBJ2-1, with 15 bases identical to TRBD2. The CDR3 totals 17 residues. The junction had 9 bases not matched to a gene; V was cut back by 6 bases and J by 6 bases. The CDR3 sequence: CASRAGLAGGPRNEQFF. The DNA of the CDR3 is TGTGCCAGCAGGGCCGGACTAGCGGGAGGGCCGCGCAATGAGCAGTTCTTC.

This CDR3 reads CASSYRAGTYEQYF. In DNA, the CDR3 is TGTGCCAGCAGTTACAGGGCGGGAACCTACGAGCAGTACTTC. The chain has TRBV6-5 and TRBJ2-7, with D perhaps matching TRBD2 (6 bases). CDR1 is MNHEY, CDR2 SVGAGI, per germline. The CDR3 length is 14 residues. Trimming removed 2 bases from V and 2 bases from J, with 10 bases in between.

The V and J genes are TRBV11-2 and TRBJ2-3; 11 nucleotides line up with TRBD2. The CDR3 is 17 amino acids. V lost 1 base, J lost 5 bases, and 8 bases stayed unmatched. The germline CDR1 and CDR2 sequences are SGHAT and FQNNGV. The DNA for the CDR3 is TGTGCCAGCAGCTTAGGCGTACTAGCGGGAGCGGTAGATACGCAGTATTTT. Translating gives CASSLGVLAGAVDTQYF.

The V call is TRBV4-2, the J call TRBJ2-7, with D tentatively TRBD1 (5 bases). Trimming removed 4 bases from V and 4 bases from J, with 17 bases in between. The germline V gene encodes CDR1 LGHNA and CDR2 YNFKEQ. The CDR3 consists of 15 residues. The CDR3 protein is CASSPVAGASYEQYF. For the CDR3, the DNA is TGTGCCAGCAGCCCGGTTGCTGGGGCTTCTTACGAGCAGTACTTC.

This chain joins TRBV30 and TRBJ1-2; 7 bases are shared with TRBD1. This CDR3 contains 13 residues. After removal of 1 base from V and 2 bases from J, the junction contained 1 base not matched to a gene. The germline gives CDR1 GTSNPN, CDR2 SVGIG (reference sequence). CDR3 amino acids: CAWSAGGNYGYTF. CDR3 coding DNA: TGTGCCTGGAGTGCAGGGGGGAACTATGGCTACACCTTC.

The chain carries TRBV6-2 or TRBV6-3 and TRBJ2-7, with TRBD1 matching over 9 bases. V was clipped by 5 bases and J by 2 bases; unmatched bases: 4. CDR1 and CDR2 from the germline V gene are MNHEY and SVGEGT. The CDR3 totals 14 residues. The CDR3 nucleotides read TGTGCCAGCAGTAACAGGGACAGGGCCTACGAGCAGTACTTC. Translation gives CASSNRDRAYEQYF.

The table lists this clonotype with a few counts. The CDR3 loop reads CASSSAFMGANVLTF. As DNA, the CDR3 is TGTGCCAGCAGCTCGGCTTTTATGGGGGCCAACGTCCTGACTTTC. This rearrangement joins TRBV7-8 to TRBJ2-6; D is uncertain. The germline gives CDR1 SGHVS, CDR2 FQNEAQ. The CDR3 consists of 15 residues. Trimming pared 4 bases from V and 4 bases from J, leaving 11 bases between.

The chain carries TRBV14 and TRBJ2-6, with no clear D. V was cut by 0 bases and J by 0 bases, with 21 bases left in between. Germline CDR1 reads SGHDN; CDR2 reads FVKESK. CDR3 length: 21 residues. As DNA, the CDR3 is TGTGCCAGCAGCCAAGATTGGCTCCGAGTCACCCCGAGCTCTGGGGCCAACGTCCTGACTTTC. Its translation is CASSQDWLRVTPSSGANVLTF.

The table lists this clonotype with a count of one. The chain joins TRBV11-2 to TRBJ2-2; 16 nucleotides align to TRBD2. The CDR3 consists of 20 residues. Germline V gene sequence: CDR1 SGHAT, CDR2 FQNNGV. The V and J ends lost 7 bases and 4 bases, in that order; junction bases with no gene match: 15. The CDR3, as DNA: TGTGCCAGCACCCGAAGGGGACTAGCGGGGGGGCCATTTAGCACCGGGGAGCTGTTTTTT. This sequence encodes CASTRRGLAGGPFSTGELFF.

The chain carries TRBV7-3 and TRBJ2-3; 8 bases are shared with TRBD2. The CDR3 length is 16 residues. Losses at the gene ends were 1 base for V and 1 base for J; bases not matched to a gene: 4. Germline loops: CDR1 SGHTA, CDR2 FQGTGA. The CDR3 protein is CASSLKSGGRTDTQYF. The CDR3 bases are TGTGCCAGCAGCTTAAAGTCGGGAGGGCGCACAGATACGCAGTATTTT.

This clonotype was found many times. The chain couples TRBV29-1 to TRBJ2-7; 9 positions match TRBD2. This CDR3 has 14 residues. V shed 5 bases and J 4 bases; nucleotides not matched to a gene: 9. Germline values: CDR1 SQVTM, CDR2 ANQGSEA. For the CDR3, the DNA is TGCAGCGTTAAAGCGGGAGGCCGTGGTTACGAGCAGTACTTC. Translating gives CSVKAGGRGYEQYF.

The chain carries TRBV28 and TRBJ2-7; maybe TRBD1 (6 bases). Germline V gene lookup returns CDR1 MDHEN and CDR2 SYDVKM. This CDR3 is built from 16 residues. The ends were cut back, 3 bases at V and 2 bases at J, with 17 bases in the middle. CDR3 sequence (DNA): TGTGCCAGCAGTTTCCGACCACAGGGCCTGCCCTACGAGCAGTACTTC. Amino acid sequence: CASSFRPQGLPYEQYF.

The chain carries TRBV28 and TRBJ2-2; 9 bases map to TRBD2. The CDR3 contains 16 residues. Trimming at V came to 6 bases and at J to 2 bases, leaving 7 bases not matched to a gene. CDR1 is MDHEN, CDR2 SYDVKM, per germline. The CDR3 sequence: CASRSGTSRNTGELFF. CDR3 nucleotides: TGTGCCAGCAGGTCCGGGACTAGCCGTAACACCGGGGAGCTGTTTTTT.